This passage covers 7 T cell receptor beta chains from one sample sequenced in a study of T cell changes during pregnancy in multiple sclerosis. Sequencing was performed with immunoSEQ multiplex PCR; in TCRdb, only in-frame clones are kept and a portion is missing. The sample yields about 51,000 clones, approximately 93% seen once. Sequenced material: peripheral blood, taken in the second trimester of pregnancy. These receptor sequences come from a female donor with multiple sclerosis, enrolled in a pregnancy study.

This clone was observed once. V usage is TRBV19 and J usage is TRBJ1-2; possible D gene TRBD1, 5 bases. Germline values: CDR1 LNHDA, CDR2 SQIVND (reference sequence). V was pared by 4 bases and J by 2 bases, with 14 bases between. The length of the CDR3 is 15 residues. The CDR3 loop is CASSKTALLNYGYTF. CDR3 coding DNA: TGTGCCAGTAGTAAGACAGCACTTTTAAACTATGGCTACACCTTC.

This clone was picked up one time. The chain links TRBV4-3 to TRBJ2-1, with a possible D match to TRBD2 (7 bases). Germline CDR1 and CDR2: LGHNA and YSLEER. Trimming stripped 2 bases from V and 2 bases from J, with 22 bases between. CDR3 size: 19 residues. The CDR3 spells CASSQMGGPGGIPYNEQFF. Written as DNA, the CDR3 is TGCGCCAGCAGCCAAATGGGGGGCCCGGGGGGCATCCCCTACAATGAGCAGTTCTTC.

This clone was picked up one time. The chain employs TRBV7-9 and TRBJ1-4; D gene ambiguous. The CDR3 has 13 residues. V was shortened by 7 bases and J by 4 bases, with 10 bases between the two germline ends. Germline V CDR1 and CDR2: SEHNR, FQNEAQ (reference sequence). CDR3 sequence (DNA): TGTGCCAGCAACCTAGCCCTTAATGAAAAACTGTTTTTT. Translated: CASNLALNEKLFF.

The chain employs TRBV4-3 and TRBJ2-2; 7 bases fit TRBD1. The germline CDR1 and CDR2 sequences are LGHNA and YSLEER. The CDR3 runs 15 residues. The V gene end was trimmed by 2 bases and the J gene end by 3 bases; junction bases not matched to a gene: 3. The CDR3, as DNA: TGCGCCAGCAGCCAACTCGACAGGGACACCGGGGAGCTGTTTTTT. Translating it yields CASSQLDRDTGELFF.

The genes are TRBV28 and TRBJ2-7, with 10 positions matching TRBD2. Trimming took 2 bases from V and 2 from J; bases not matched to a gene: 6. Germline V CDR1 and CDR2: MDHEN, SYDVKM. CDR3 size: 16 residues. CDR3 DNA sequence: TGTGCCAGCAGTTTACCCTCGCTAGCGGGGGCCTACGAGCAGTACTTC. Translated, it gives CASSLPSLAGAYEQYF. The variable domain in full, with the rest retrieved from reference TRBV28 and TRBJ2-7, is DVKVTQSSRYLVKRTGEKVFLECVQDMDHENMFWYRQDPGLGLRLIYFSYDVKMKEKGDIPEGYSVSREKKERFSLILESASTNQTSMYLCASSLPSLAGAYEQYFGPGTRLTVT.

This clone came up once. This rearrangement joins TRBV5-1 to TRBJ1-2; TRBD1 matches 7 bases. The CDR3 is 14 residues long. CDR1 SGHRS and CDR2 YFSETQ come from the germline V gene. Losses at the gene ends were 5 bases for V and 2 bases for J; bases not matched to a gene: 6. CDR3 sequence reads: CASRRGGENYGYTF. In nucleotides, the CDR3 is TGCGCCAGCAGGCGAGGGGGCGAGAACTATGGCTACACCTTC.

This chain links TRBV7-9 with TRBJ2-1; D not resolved. V lost 4 bases to trimming and J lost 0 bases, with 10 bases between them. The CDR3 is 15 residues long. In germline, CDR1 is SEHNR, CDR2 FQNEAQ (reference sequence). CDR3 loop: CASSSLDHSYNEQFF. CDR3 in DNA: TGTGCCAGCAGCTCGCTAGACCACTCCTACAATGAGCAGTTCTTC.